The 5 T cell receptor beta chains below come from one sample, sequenced in a study of blood T cell repertoires in COVID-19. Sequencing used immunoSEQ multiplex PCR; TCRdb keeps in-frame clones, though not all of them. This sample yields 390,000 or so clones, of which 90% are seen a single time; 6% to 7.5% belongs to the top ten. Sequencing input: peripheral blood. The receptor source for this set is a man younger than 30 with active or convalescent COVID-19.

The chain employs TRBV30 and TRBJ2-3; tentative D call: TRBD1 (5 bases). From germline, CDR1 is GTSNPN and CDR2 SVGIG (reference sequence). The CDR3 consists of 16 residues. V was trimmed by 0 bases and J by 3 bases, leaving 16 bases between them. The CDR3 here is CAWSVVEGDGTDTQYF. The CDR3 DNA reads as TGTGCCTGGAGTGTAGTGGAAGGGGATGGGACAGATACGCAGTATTTT.

This chain connects TRBV18 to TRBJ2-3, with 7 nucleotides matching TRBD1. Germline CDR1 KGHSH, CDR2 LQKENI. Trimming removed 3 bases from V and 2 bases from J; junction bases left unmatched: 2. The CDR3 is 14 residues long. The chain's CDR3 is CASSPDRTTDTQYF. CDR3 bases: TGTGCCAGCTCACCGGACAGGACCACAGATACGCAGTATTTT.

The J gene is TRBJ2-7, the V gene TRBV9, with TRBD1 as a possible D gene (6 bases). The germline V gene has CDR1 SGDLS and CDR2 YYNGEE. Trimming pared 0 bases from V and 2 bases from J, leaving 12 bases between. The CDR3 contains 15 residues. The CDR3 here is CASSVERDKTYEQYF. CDR3 coding DNA: TGTGCCAGCAGCGTAGAAAGGGACAAAACCTACGAGCAGTACTTC.

CDR3: CASSYSTRYNEQFF. In DNA form, the CDR3 reads TGTGCCAGCAGTTACTCGACTCGGTACAATGAGCAGTTCTTC. The chain combines TRBV6-2 or TRBV6-3 with TRBJ2-1, with D unresolved. Germline values: CDR1 MNHEY, CDR2 SVGEGT. V was clipped by 0 bases and J by 4 bases, with 7 bases between them. The CDR3 consists of 14 residues.

J is TRBJ1-2 and V is TRBV12-3 or TRBV12-4; perhaps TRBD1 as D (5 bases). V was cut by 3 bases and J by 7 bases, with 12 bases left in between. This CDR3 has 13 residues. The chain's CDR3 is CASSFARVLGYTF. DNA for the CDR3: TGTGCCAGCAGTTTCGCCAGGGTGCTTGGCTACACCTTC.